These 3 T cell receptor beta chains were all obtained from the same sample, sequenced in a study of cytomegalovirus exposure and HLA in healthy donors. Researchers ran the PCR with 60 Vbeta and 13 Jbeta primers. Sequencing was performed with immunoSEQ multiplex PCR; in TCRdb, only in-frame clones are kept and a portion is missing. The sample lists 11,000 to 15,000 clones; about 64% were seen once. Material: PBMCs. These receptors were taken from a woman between 45 and 65 years old in good health and CMV-seropositive.

V gene TRBV10-3 combines with J gene TRBJ1-2; a weak D match, TRBD1 (5 bases). V was shortened by 3 bases and J by 4 bases, with 9 bases between the two germline ends. CDR3 length: 13 amino acids. CDR1 and CDR2 from the germline V gene are ENHRY and SYGVKD. CDR3: CAISDREGYGYTF. DNA of the CDR3: TGTGCCATCAGTGACAGGGAAGGCTATGGCTACACCTTC.

This clone was picked up a small number of times. The chain employs TRBV6-5 and TRBJ2-2; no firm D call. Deletions cut 5 bases from V and 6 bases from J, with 4 bases between. There are 11 residues in the CDR3. Germline V gene sequence: CDR1 MNHEY, CDR2 SVGAGI. The CDR3 region is CASSGAGELFF. The CDR3, as DNA: TGTGCCAGCAGTGGAGCCGGGGAGCTGTTTTTT.

The rearrangement joins TRBV30 to TRBJ2-5; D remains unclear. CDR3 length equals 12 residues. CDR1 and CDR2 from the germline V gene are GTSNPN and SVGIG (reference sequence). The germline V and J ends were trimmed by 0 bases and 5 bases, with 7 bases remaining between them. The CDR3 region is CAWSVMRETQYF. CDR3 in DNA: TGTGCCTGGAGTGTGATGAGGGAGACCCAGTACTTC.